Below, 26 T cell receptor beta chains from the same sample are listed, as sequenced in a study of CD8+CD57+ T cells in acquired aplastic anemia. CD8+CD57+ cell expansion, shown by flow cytometry, had occurred in the patients selected for sequencing. TCR beta VDJ and CDR3 were profiled, and genomic DNA was the template. TCRdb passed the reads through MiXCR, listing each CDR3 protein once. The table has 200,000 or so distinct CDR3 sequences, around half seen once. The specimen sequenced was sorted CD4+, CD8+, or CD8+CD57+ T cells (not recorded which) from PBMCs. The receptor source for this set is a human donor with aplastic anemia.

In regard to this clonotype: With a much larger clone just one base away, this may be a read error. V and J are TRBV12-3 or TRBV12-4 and TRBJ2-1; unclear D gene. The CDR3 contains 13 residues. The CDR3 loop reads CASSLRTYNGQFF. CDR3 DNA: TGTGCCAGCAGCCTCAGGACCTACAATGGGCAGTTCTTC.

V usage is TRBV19 and J usage is TRBJ2-7, with D possibly TRBD2 on 5 matching bases. There are 14 residues in the CDR3. The germline V gene encodes CDR1 LNHDA and CDR2 SQIVND (reference sequence). V lost 5 bases, J lost 7 bases, and 18 bases lay in between. The CDR3 nucleotides read TGTGCCAGTAGTTTGGACGGGAACACCGGGGAGCAGTACTTC. Its translation: CASSLDGNTGEQYF. Full variable domain (missing parts from reference TRBV19 and TRBJ2-7): DGGITQSPKYLFRKEGQNVTLSCEQNLNHDAMYWYRQDPGQGLRLIYYSQIVNDFQKGDIAEGYSVSREKKESFPLTVTSAQKNPTAFYLCASSLDGNTGEQYFGPGTRLTVT.

The chain carries TRBV10-3 and TRBJ1-3; D unclear. Germline CDR1 reads ENHRY; CDR2 reads SYGVKD. V shed 2 bases and J shed 3 bases, with 14 bases lying between them. This CDR3 comprises 16 residues. Here the CDR3 DNA reads TGTGCCATCAGTGAGGCGGGCCTCGCTCTTGGAAACACCATATATTTT. It encodes CAISEAGLALGNTIYF.

On this clonotype itself: The junction shows a germline mismatch at one end, possibly a read error. This rearrangement joins TRBV20-1 to TRBJ1-5; D remains ambiguous. From germline, CDR1 is DFQATT and CDR2 SNEGSKA (reference sequence). The CDR3 loop spans 12 amino acids. CDR3 residues: CSARAFTQPQHF. As DNA, the CDR3 is TGCAGTGCGAGAGCGTTTACTCAGCCCCAGCATTTT.

Comment on this clonotype: One end of the junction varies from germline; a read error may be responsible. The chain couples TRBV7-6 to TRBJ1-5; 8 bases line up with TRBD1. The CDR3 spans 13 residues. Germline V gene sequence: CDR1 SGHVS, CDR2 FNYEAQ. The DNA for the CDR3 is TGTGCCAGCAGTCAGGGGGCGAATCAGCCCCGGCATTTT. The encoded protein is CASSQGANQPRHF.

Regarding this clonotype: A much larger clone sits a single nucleotide away, making a read error possible. The chain recombines TRBV7-9 with TRBJ2-5; D call uncertain. The length of the CDR3 is 15 residues. Germline CDR1 is SEHNR and CDR2 is FQNEAQ (reference sequence). As DNA, the CDR3 is TGTGCCGGCAGCTTTCTTGGACCCGATTTCGGGACCCAGTACTTC. Its translation: CAGSFLGPDFGTQYF.

With respect to this clonotype: The final CDR3 position lacks the conserved phenylalanine or tryptophan, pointing to a likely read error. The rearrangement joins TRBV7-9 to TRBJ1-4, with 7 bases matching TRBD1. The V and J ends lost 1 base and 5 bases, in that order; junction bases with no gene match: 4. Germline values: CDR1 SEHNR, CDR2 FQNEAQ (reference sequence). The CDR3 runs to 15 residues. CDR3 residues: CASSLDETGNEKLFS. Written as DNA, the CDR3 is TGTGCCAGCAGCTTAGATGAGACAGGGAATGAAAAACTGTTTTCT.

This clonotype was recorded many times. The rearrangement uses TRBV5-1 and TRBJ1-1, with TRBD1 matching 7 bases. This CDR3 region has 15 residues. Germline CDR1 reads SGHRS; CDR2 reads YFSETQ. The V segment lost 5 bases and the J segment 0 bases; nucleotides outside the gene matches: 7. The CDR3 nucleotides read TGCGCCAGCAGTTGGGGGACAGTTATGAACACTGAAGCTTTCTTT. This gives the protein CASSWGTVMNTEAFF.

In its sample, this clonotype was seen many times. The chain couples TRBV7-3 to TRBJ1-1, with 12 bases that match TRBD1. With 5 bases clipped from V and 10 bases from J, the junction kept 14 bases outside the gene matches. Germline V CDR1 and CDR2: SGHTA, FQGTGA. The CDR3 is 16 amino acids. The DNA for the CDR3 is TGTGCCAGCAGCCCCACCCCGGGACAGGGGGCTATGTTAGCTTTCTTT. Its protein product is CASSPTPGQGAMLAFF.

This clonotype has more than one count but fewer than ten. The chain joins TRBV15 to TRBJ2-3, with TRBD1 matching 8 bases. This CDR3 contains 14 residues. V gave up 4 bases and J gave up 1 base; unmatched junction bases: 1. Germline V gene lookup returns CDR1 LNHNV and CDR2 YYDKDF (reference sequence). This CDR3 reads CATSTGQGTDTQYF. For the CDR3, the DNA is TGTGCCACCAGCACGGGACAGGGCACAGATACGCAGTATTTT.

The chain combines TRBV20-1 with TRBJ1-2; D is possibly TRBD1 (6 bases). Trimming took off 5 bases at V and 8 bases at J, with 24 bases between the two ends. The CDR3 length is 15 residues. Germline V gives CDR1 DFQATT, CDR2 SNEGSKA (reference sequence). The CDR3 nucleotides are TGCAGTGCTCGTTTCCCTGGCCGAGGGGGTGACGGCTACACCTTC. Translating gives CSARFPGRGGDGYTF.

V gene TRBV20-1 combines with J gene TRBJ2-1; 13 nucleotides agree with TRBD2. CDR1 DFQATT and CDR2 SNEGSKA come from the germline V gene (reference sequence). V was clipped by 4 bases and J by 5 bases; unmatched bases: 5. This CDR3 contains 15 residues. The CDR3: CSAKSTSGGDNEQFF. The CDR3 DNA sequence: TGCAGTGCTAAAAGTACTAGCGGGGGGGACAATGAGCAGTTCTTC.

To note about this clonotype: Given the absence of the conserved phenylalanine or tryptophan at the CDR3 end, a read error is likely. The chain couples TRBV7-2 to TRBJ1-1; D not resolved. V lost 5 bases, J lost 1 base, and 8 bases lay in between. CDR1 and CDR2 from the germline V gene are SGHTA and FQGNSA. The CDR3 sequence is 13 residues long. The CDR3 protein is CASSPRTNTEAFS. In DNA, the CDR3 is TGTGCCAGCAGCCCTCGGACGAACACTGAAGCTTTCTCT.

DNA of the CDR3: TGTGCCAGCAGTTGGGCCTCGGGCGAGCAGTACTTC. Protein sequence: CASSWASGEQYF. V and J are TRBV25-1 and TRBJ2-7; D unresolved. The V end was cut by 5 bases, the J end by 6 bases, with 11 bases between. Germline V lookup: CDR1 MGHDK, CDR2 SYGVNS. The CDR3 has 12 amino acids.

The chain links TRBV29-1 to TRBJ2-7, with TRBD2 identical over 11 bases. The CDR3 contains 13 residues. The V and J ends lost 5 bases and 3 bases, in that order; junction bases with no gene match: 3. Germline CDR1 and CDR2: SQVTM and ANQGSEA. The CDR3 nucleotides are TGCAGCGTTTTTACTAGCGGGAGCTACGAGCAGTACTTC. Translating it yields CSVFTSGSYEQYF.

The table lists this clonotype with a few counts. The chain combines TRBV7-2 with TRBJ2-7; 7 bases align to TRBD2. V shed 0 bases, J shed 3 bases, and the junction held 2 bases outside the gene matches. CDR3 length: 14 residues. CDR1 is SGHTA, CDR2 FQGNSA, per germline. The CDR3 bases are TGTGCCAGCAGCTTAGCAACGGGAGGCTACGAGCAGTACTTC. It specifies CASSLATGGYEQYF.

The chain is built from TRBV24-1 and TRBJ2-1; TRBD2 matches at 12 bases. Germline loops: CDR1 KGHDR, CDR2 SFDVKD. This CDR3 has 16 residues. The CDR3 here is CARDPSTSGSGNEQFF. CDR3 DNA: TGTGCTAGAGACCCCTCGACTAGCGGGAGTGGCAATGAGCAGTTCTTC.

This clonotype has just a few counts. This chain links TRBV7-6 with TRBJ2-5; no reliable D call. V lost 4 bases, J lost 1 base, and 4 bases lay in between. Germline assignment: CDR1 SGHVS and CDR2 FNYEAQ. This CDR3 region has 12 residues. The DNA of the CDR3 is TGTGCCAGCAGCTCTGCCCAAGAGACCCAGTACTTC. Translated, it gives CASSSAQETQYF.

The chain couples TRBV4-3 to TRBJ1-4, with TRBD1 matching over 8 bases. Trimming cost V 4 bases and J 5 bases; bases outside gene matches: 9. The CDR3 loop spans 16 amino acids. CDR1 and CDR2 from the germline V gene are LGHNA and YSLEER. CDR3 in amino acids: CASSRETGAKNEKLFF. The DNA for the CDR3 is TGCGCCAGCAGCCGAGAGACAGGGGCGAAAAATGAAAAACTGTTTTTT.

The table lists this clonotype with many counts. J is TRBJ2-7 and V is TRBV30, with 9 bases matching TRBD2. CDR1 GTSNPN and CDR2 SVGIG come from the germline V gene (reference sequence). The CDR3 runs 14 residues. The V gene end was trimmed by 5 bases and the J gene end by 3 bases; junction bases not matched to a gene: 8. CDR3 sequence reads: CAWSWGLADYEQYF. The CDR3 nucleotides are TGTGCCTGGTCCTGGGGACTAGCTGACTACGAGCAGTACTTC.

A few counts support this clonotype. V and J are TRBV5-4 and TRBJ2-2, with 12 nucleotides matching TRBD2. V gave up 3 bases and J gave up 4 bases; unmatched junction bases: 10. Germline V gives CDR1 SGHNT, CDR2 YYREEE (reference sequence). The CDR3 consists of 18 residues. The CDR3 region is CASSSGLAGRRSTGELFF. CDR3 sequence (DNA): TGTGCCAGCAGCTCCGGACTAGCGGGGCGAAGGAGCACCGGGGAGCTGTTTTTT.

This clonotype showed up just once. The genes are TRBV5-1 and TRBJ2-6; no definite D call. Trimming cost V 0 bases and J 0 bases, with 7 bases left between them. CDR3 length equals 16 residues. Per the germline V gene, CDR1 is SGHRS and CDR2 is YFSETQ. CDR3 in DNA: TGCGCCAGCAGCTTGGAGTGGCCCTCTGGGGCCAACGTCCTGACTTTC. As protein: CASSLEWPSGANVLTF.

Concerning this clonotype itself: The final CDR3 position lacks the conserved phenylalanine or tryptophan, pointing to a likely read error. The J gene is TRBJ2-7, the V gene TRBV5-8; D call uncertain. Germline V CDR1 and CDR2: SGHTS, YDEGEE. Deletions cut 2 bases from V and 2 bases from J, with 11 bases between. The CDR3 runs 14 residues. For the CDR3, the DNA is TGTGCCAGCAGCTTTGGCAGGCCCACCTACGAGCAGTACCTC. This translates into CASSFGRPTYEQYL.

By proportion, this clonotype is medium-sized. The chain joins TRBV10-3 to TRBJ1-6, with 9 bases matching TRBD1. CDR3 length: 13 residues. Germline loops: CDR1 ENHRY, CDR2 SYGVKD. V gave up 6 bases and J gave up 14 bases; unmatched junction bases: 8. CDR3 in DNA: TGTGCCATCAGCGGGGACAGGGCTTTCGCCCTCCACTTT. Its protein is CAISGDRAFALHF.

The chain recombines TRBV7-8 with TRBJ2-5; D not certain. With 4 bases removed from V and 5 bases from J, the gap between germline ends came to 11 bases. Germline CDR1 is SGHVS and CDR2 is FQNEAQ. CDR3 size: 13 residues. This chain's CDR3 is CASSSLGMETQYF. As DNA, the CDR3 is TGTGCCAGCAGCTCTTTAGGGATGGAGACCCAGTACTTC.

CDR3 sequence (DNA): TGTGCCATCAGTGACAGGGGCCGTCTCCGACAAACGTCCTACAATGAGCAGTTCTTC. This sequence encodes CAISDRGRLRQTSYNEQFF. This chain links TRBV10-3 with TRBJ2-1; D possibly corresponds to TRBD1 (6 bases). The germline V and J ends were trimmed by 3 bases and 1 base, with 22 bases remaining between them. Looked up from germline, CDR1 is ENHRY and CDR2 is SYGVKD. The CDR3 has 19 amino acids.